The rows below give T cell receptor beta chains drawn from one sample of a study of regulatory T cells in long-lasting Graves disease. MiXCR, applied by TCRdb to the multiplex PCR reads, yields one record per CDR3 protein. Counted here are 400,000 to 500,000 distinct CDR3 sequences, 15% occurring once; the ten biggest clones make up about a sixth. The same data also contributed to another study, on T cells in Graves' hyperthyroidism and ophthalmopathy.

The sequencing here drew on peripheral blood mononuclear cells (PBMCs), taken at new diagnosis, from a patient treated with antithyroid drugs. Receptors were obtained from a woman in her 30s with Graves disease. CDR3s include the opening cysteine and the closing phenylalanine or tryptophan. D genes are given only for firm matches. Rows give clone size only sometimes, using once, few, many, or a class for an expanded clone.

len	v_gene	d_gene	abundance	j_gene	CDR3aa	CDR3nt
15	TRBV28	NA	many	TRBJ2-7	CASSPRGEGRNEQYF	TGTGCCAGCAGTCCGAGGGGGGAGGGCCGAAACGAGCAGTACTTC
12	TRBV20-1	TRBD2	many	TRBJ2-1	CSARTTGGSEFF	TGCAGTGCTCGTACAACTGGCGGGAGTGAATTCTTC
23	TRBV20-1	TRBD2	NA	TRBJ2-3	CSARDTSGRRVFEDRIHTDTQYF	TGCAGTGCTAGAGATACTAGCGGGAGGAGAGTTTTTGAGGATCGGATACACACAGATACGCAGTATTTT
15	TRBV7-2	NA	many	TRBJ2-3	CASSLVKRIGDTQYF	TGTGCCAGCAGCTTAGTTAAGCGGATCGGAGATACGCAGTATTTT
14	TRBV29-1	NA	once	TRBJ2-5	CSVAPLDSQETQYF	TGCAGCGTTGCCCCGCTGGACAGCCAAGAGACCCAGTACTTC
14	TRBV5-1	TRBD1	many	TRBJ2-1	CASSPGQGYNEQFF	TGTGCCAGCTCTCCGGGACAGGGCTACAATGAGCAGTTCTTC
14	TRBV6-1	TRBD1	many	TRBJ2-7	CASTGQGGSYEQYF	TGTGCCAGCACCGGACAGGGCGGCTCCTACGAGCAGTACTTC
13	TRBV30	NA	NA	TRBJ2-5	CASGAGFKETQYF	TGTGCCTCTGGGGCTGGCTTTAAAGAGACCCAGTACTTC
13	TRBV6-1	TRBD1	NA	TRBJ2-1	CASRGQGANEQFF	TGTGCCAGCAGGGGACAGGGGGCGAATGAGCAGTTCTTC
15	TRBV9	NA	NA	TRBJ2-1	CASSVGQSSYNEQFF	TGTGCCAGCAGCGTAGGACAGAGCTCCTACAATGAGCAGTTCTTC
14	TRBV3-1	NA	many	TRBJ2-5	CASSLRTDQETQYF	TGTGCCAGCAGCCTTCGGACGGATCAAGAGACCCAGTACTTC
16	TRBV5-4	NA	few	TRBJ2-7	CASSLPTLGSSYEQYF	TGTGCCAGCAGCTTGCCAACGTTGGGGAGCTCCTACGAGCAGTACTTC
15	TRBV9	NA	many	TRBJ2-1	CASSPGVSGNNEQFF	TGTGCCAGCAGCCCCGGGGTCAGCGGTAACAATGAGCAGTTCTTC
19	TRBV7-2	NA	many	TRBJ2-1	CASSLGLVGGYASYNEQFF	TGTGCCAGCAGCTTAGGTTTGGTTGGCGGGTACGCCTCCTACAATGAGCAGTTCTTC
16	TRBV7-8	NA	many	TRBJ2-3	CASSLEPSRTSGTQYF	TGTGCCAGCAGCTTAGAGCCTAGCCGTACATCTGGTACGCAGTATTTT
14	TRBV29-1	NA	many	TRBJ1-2	CSVEDLRSNYGYTF	TGCAGCGTTGAAGATCTTCGGTCGAACTATGGCTACACCTTC
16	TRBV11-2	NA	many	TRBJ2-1	CASSLAGLANYNEQFF	TGTGCCAGCAGCTTAGCGGGCCTCGCGAATTACAATGAGCAGTTCTTC
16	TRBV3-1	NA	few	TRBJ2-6	CASSQRGGTGANVLTF	TGTGCCAGCAGCCAAAGAGGAGGGACTGGGGCCAACGTCCTGACTTTC
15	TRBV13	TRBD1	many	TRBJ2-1	CASSLVAGGRNEQFF	TGTGCCAGCAGCTTAGTAGCAGGGGGACGGAATGAGCAGTTCTTC
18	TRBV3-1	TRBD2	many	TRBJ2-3	CASISSGRLAGGGVTQYF	TGTGCCAGCATCTCCAGTGGGAGACTAGCGGGAGGAGGGGTTACGCAGTATTTT
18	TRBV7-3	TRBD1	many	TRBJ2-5	CASSSFGASTGPRETQYF	TGTGCCAGCAGCAGTTTTGGGGCTTCGACAGGGCCAAGAGAGACCCAGTACTTC
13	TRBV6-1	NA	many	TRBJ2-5	CASSITGKETQYF	TGTGCCAGCAGTATTACAGGCAAAGAGACCCAGTACTTC
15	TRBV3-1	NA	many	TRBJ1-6	CASSTRTVNNSPLHF	TGTGCCAGCAGCACTCGGACAGTAAATAATTCACCCCTCCACTTT
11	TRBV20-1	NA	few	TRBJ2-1	CSARGSNEQFF	TGCAGTGCTCGCGGGTCCAATGAGCAGTTCTTC
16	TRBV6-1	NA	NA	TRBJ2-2	CASSGRRDPFPGELFF	TGTGCCAGCAGTGGAAGAAGGGATCCCTTCCCCGGGGAGCTGTTTTTT
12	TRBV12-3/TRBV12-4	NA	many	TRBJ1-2	CASSLATYGYTF	TGTGCCAGCAGTTTAGCCACTTATGGCTACACCTTC
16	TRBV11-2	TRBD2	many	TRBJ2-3	CASTFPTSGSTDTQYF	TGTGCCAGCACCTTTCCGACTAGCGGGTCCACAGATACGCAGTATTTT
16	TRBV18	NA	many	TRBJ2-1	CASSAPRVSSYNEQFF	TGTGCCAGCTCAGCCCCGCGTGTGAGCTCCTACAATGAGCAGTTCTTC
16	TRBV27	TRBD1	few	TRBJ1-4	CASSSGTGAWDEKLFF	TGTGCCAGCAGTTCAGGGACAGGGGCTTGGGATGAAAAACTGTTTTTT
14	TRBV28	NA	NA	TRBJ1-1	CASRHWTVNTEAFF	TGTGCCAGCAGGCACTGGACAGTGAACACTGAAGCTTTCTTT
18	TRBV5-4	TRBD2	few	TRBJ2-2	CASSLDIAGGMRTGELFF	TGTGCCAGCAGCTTGGACATAGCGGGAGGGATGCGCACCGGGGAGCTGTTTTTT
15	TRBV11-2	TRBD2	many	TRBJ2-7	CASSLESGSGNEQYF	TGTGCCAGCAGCTTAGAGTCAGGGAGCGGGAACGAGCAGTACTTC